This T cell receptor (beta chain) was sequenced for a study of metastatic and nonmetastatic thyroid tumors. About the study: Both malignant and benign thyroid patients supplied peripheral blood and tumor or nodule tissue samples, across which the repertoires of these patients were then compared.

V shed 3 bases and J shed 6 bases, with 16 bases lying between them. CDR3 length equals 15 residues. The study's findings and limits: A significant increase in TCR beta diversity was reportedly seen in malignant thyroid tumors relative to benign nodules, in blood and tumor.

In the study's own analysis: The authors used CDR3 differences across clinicopathological groups to build a distant-metastasis classifier for papillary thyroid cancer. TCRdb re-analyzed the PCR reads through MiXCR. These V and J calls derive from TCRdb rather than the authors' analysis. Of 30,000 to 40,000 clones detected, 20% to 25% appear once; the ten largest clones hold roughly 3.1%. Nobody among the patients had been given any treatment before thyroid surgery. In its sample, this clone was seen many times. What it recognizes is unknown. The rearrangement links TRBV12-3 or TRBV12-4 to TRBJ2-3, with D unresolved. The specimen sequenced was tumor tissue. This sequence originates from a male donor with papillary thyroid cancer or a benign thyroid nodule (not recorded which). Some clones in this sample may be carry-over from other donors' samples. The CDR3 region has the DNA TGTGCCAGCAGTTTTAGACGGCGGATTTGGGATACGCAGTATTTT. Translated: CASSFRRRIWDTQYF.